Sequencing of this T cell receptor beta chain was carried out in a study of Graves' ophthalmopathy and Graves' hyperthyroidism. Scientists amplified the TCR beta CDR3 regions from RNA transcripts. HTBI-primed first-round RT-PCR preceded second-round multiplex PCR. In TCRdb, the multiplex PCR reads were re-called with MiXCR into one record per CDR3 protein. The table records 600,000 to 950,000 distinct CDR3 sequences, approximately 40% of them present only once. The study excluded patients with other autoimmune diseases, uncontrolled infections, pregnancy or lactation. The authors isolated PBMCs from 10 ml of fresh peripheral blood. In this sample, this clonotype turned up many times. Material: peripheral blood. The source is an adult man with Graves' ophthalmopathy.

The CDR3 DNA reads TGTGCCAGCTCGAGCCGGGAAGGGAGCAATCAGCCCCAGCATTTT. Its translation: CASSSREGSNQPQHF. V usage is TRBV19 and J usage is TRBJ1-5; D is unresolved. Germline V gene data show CDR1 as LNHDA and CDR2 as SQIVND (reference sequence). V was trimmed by 9 bases and J by 1 base, leaving 16 bases between them. This CDR3 has 15 amino acids.